This T cell receptor beta chain derives from a study of cytomegalovirus exposure and HLA in healthy donors. The PCR used 60 Vbeta and 13 Jbeta primers. The table came from immunoSEQ multiplex PCR; TCRdb's copy has only in-frame clones and leaves some out. The data show about 270,000 clones, just over 70% seen once. Healthy bone marrow donors supplied every sample. Deletions cut 1 base from V and 8 bases from J, with 11 bases between. From germline, CDR1 is SGHVS and CDR2 FQNEAQ. The CDR3 loop spans 14 amino acids. This clonotype was sampled from a female donor in good health and CMV-seronegative. The sequenced sample was PBMCs. This chain joins TRBV7-8 and TRBJ2-2; maybe TRBD1 (5 bases). CDR3 nucleotides: TGTGCCAGCAGCTTAGGACAGCTTGGAGGGGAGCTGTTTTTT. It encodes CASSLGQLGGELFF. The full variable domain, with the rest looked up from reference TRBV7-8 and TRBJ2-2, is GAGVSQSPRYKVAKRGQDVALRCDPISGHVSLFWYQQALGQGPEFLTYFQNEAQLDKSGLPSDRFFAERPEGSVSTLKIQRTQQEDSAVYLCASSLGQLGGELFFGEGSRLTVL.